The clone carrying this T cell receptor beta chain appeared many times. Its matching antigen is unknown. In the library, individual cDNA molecules carried attached unique molecular identifiers. MiXCR, applied by TCRdb to the 5' RACE reads, yields one record per CDR3 protein. The data show 15,000 to 20,000 distinct CDR3 sequences, roughly 6.1% seen once. This entry comes from a study of early T cells in non-severe SARS-CoV-2 infection. For the study at large: Sequencing input comprised bulk RNA from unsorted whole blood; chain pairing was not available. Broader study findings: Matching results from VDJdb favored anti-spike CD8 responses, leaving private and CD4 specificities undetected.

Deletions cut 3 bases from V and 1 base from J, with 7 bases between. The length of the CDR3 is 12 residues. Per the germline V gene, CDR1 is DFQATT and CDR2 is SNEGSKA (reference sequence). What was sequenced was whole blood. The rearrangement uses TRBV20-1 and TRBJ2-7; D not resolved. The receptor was isolated from an adult who was a healthcare worker with PCR-confirmed SARS-CoV-2 infection or an uninfected control (not recorded which). CDR3 region: CSASGPSYEQYF. For the CDR3, the DNA is TGCAGTGCTAGTGGGCCTTCCTACGAGCAGTACTTC.